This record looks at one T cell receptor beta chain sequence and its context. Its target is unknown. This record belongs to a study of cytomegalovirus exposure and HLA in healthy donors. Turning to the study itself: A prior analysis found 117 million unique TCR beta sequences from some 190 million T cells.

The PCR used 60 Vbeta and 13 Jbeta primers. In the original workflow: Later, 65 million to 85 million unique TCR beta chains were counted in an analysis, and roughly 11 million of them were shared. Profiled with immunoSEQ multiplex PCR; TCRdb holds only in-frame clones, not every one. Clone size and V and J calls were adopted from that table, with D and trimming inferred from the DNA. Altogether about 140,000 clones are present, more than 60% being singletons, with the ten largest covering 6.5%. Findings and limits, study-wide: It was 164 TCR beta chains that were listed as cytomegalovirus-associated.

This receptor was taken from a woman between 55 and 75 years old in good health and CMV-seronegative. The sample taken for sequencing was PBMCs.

This CDR3 is CASSAEDGVGTQYF. The CDR3 DNA reads as TGCGCCAGCAGCGCGGAGGACGGCGTCGGGACCCAGTACTTC. The chain has TRBV5-1 and TRBJ2-5, with a tentative D call TRBD2 (5 bases). With 4 bases removed from V and 7 bases from J, the gap between germline ends came to 17 bases. The length of the CDR3 is 14 residues. Germline CDR1 reads SGHRS; CDR2 reads YFSETQ.